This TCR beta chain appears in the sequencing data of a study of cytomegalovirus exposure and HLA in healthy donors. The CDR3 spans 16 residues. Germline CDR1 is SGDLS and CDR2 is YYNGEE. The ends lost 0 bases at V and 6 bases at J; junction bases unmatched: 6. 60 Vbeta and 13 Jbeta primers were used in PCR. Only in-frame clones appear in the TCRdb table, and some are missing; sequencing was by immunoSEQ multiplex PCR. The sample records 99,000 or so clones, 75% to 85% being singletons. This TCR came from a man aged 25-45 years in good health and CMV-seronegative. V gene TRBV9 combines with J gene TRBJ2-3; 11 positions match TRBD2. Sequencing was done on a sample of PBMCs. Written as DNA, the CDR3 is TGTGCCAGCAGCGTAGCTCTAGCGGGGGGTGTCGATACGCAGTATTTT. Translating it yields CASSVALAGGVDTQYF. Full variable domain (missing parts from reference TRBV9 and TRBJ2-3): DSGVTQTPKHLITATGQRVTLRCSPRSGDLSVYWYQQSLDQGLQFLIQYYNGEERAKGNILERFSAQQFPDLHSELNLSSLELGDSALYFCASSVALAGGVDTQYFGPGTRLTVL.